One and the same sample provided the 25 T cell receptor beta chains below, sequenced in a study of cytomegalovirus exposure and HLA in healthy donors (dated 2017 in TCRdb). Receptor libraries were prepared by the immunoSEQ multiplex PCR assay. TCRdb stores this immuneACCESS table with in-frame sequences only. Part of the clones is absent; in the studies checked, under half of the shortfall reflects unresolved V genes, and no reason is known for the rest. This sample comprises 90,000 to 110,000 clones, more than 70% of them detected only once. 2% to 2.5% of the sample lies in the top ten. Sequencing was carried out using PBMCs. The receptors were gathered from a young woman in good health and CMV-seronegative.

This chain joins TRBV18 and TRBJ2-7; a weak D match, TRBD1 (5 bases). Germline CDR1 is KGHSH and CDR2 is LQKENI. V lost 3 bases and J 2 bases, leaving 11 bases between the germline ends. The CDR3 is made up of 14 amino acids. DNA for the CDR3: TGTGCCAGCTCACCGGGGCAGGGTACCTACGAGCAGTACTTC. Its protein is CASSPGQGTYEQYF. The full variable domain, rest sourced from reference TRBV18 and TRBJ2-7, is NAGVMQNPRHLVRRRGQEARLRCSPMKGHSHVYWYRQLPEEGLKFMVYLQKENIIDESGMPKERFSAEFPKEGPSILRIQQVVRGDSAAYFCASSPGQGTYEQYFGPGTRLTVT.

The chain recombines TRBV30 with TRBJ1-5; TRBD1 is a possible D gene (5 bases). Germline CDR1 reads GTSNPN; CDR2 reads SVGIG (reference sequence). The CDR3 consists of 13 residues. V gave up 1 base and J gave up 3 bases, with 7 bases separating them. The CDR3 loop is CAWSEGVNQPQHF. The CDR3 DNA sequence: TGTGCCTGGAGTGAAGGGGTCAATCAGCCCCAGCATTTT.

The chain carries TRBV7-9 and TRBJ2-2; D is unresolved. CDR3 length: 13 residues. V was cut by 8 bases and J by 4 bases, with 11 bases left in between. Germline V CDR1 and CDR2: SEHNR, FQNEAQ (reference sequence). The CDR3 DNA reads TGTGCCAGCGGAGTCGACGGCACCGGGGAGCTGTTTTTT. As protein: CASGVDGTGELFF.

J is TRBJ1-2 and V is TRBV18, with D hard to call. Trimming cost V 1 base and J 13 bases, with 28 bases left between them. From germline, CDR1 is KGHSH and CDR2 LQKENI. The CDR3 consists of 17 residues. CDR3 loop: CASSPQGPAIGIMDCTF. CDR3 in DNA: TGTGCCAGCTCACCACAGGGCCCTGCAATCGGGATTATGGACTGCACCTTC.

This clone was observed a single time. This sequence joins TRBV11-2 and TRBJ2-7; 8 positions agree with TRBD2. The CDR3 is made up of 14 amino acids. Germline V gives CDR1 SGHAT, CDR2 FQNNGV. V lost 3 bases, J lost 3 bases, and 4 bases stayed unmatched. The chain's CDR3 is CASSFGGALYEQYF. CDR3 in DNA: TGTGCCAGCAGCTTCGGGGGGGCCCTCTACGAGCAGTACTTC.

The chain uses TRBV2 and TRBJ2-5; D is uncertain. Germline CDR1 and CDR2: SNHLY and FYNNEI. This CDR3 has 12 amino acids. Deletions cut 7 bases from V and 5 bases from J, with 11 bases between. CDR3 coding DNA: TGTGCCAGCACTACCCAAGCGGAGACCCAGTACTTC. Its protein product is CASTTQAETQYF.

The rearrangement links TRBV5-4 to TRBJ2-7, with 7 positions matching TRBD2. The CDR3 is 12 residues long. In germline, CDR1 is SGHNT, CDR2 YYREEE (reference sequence). The trim removed 2 bases at V and 6 bases at J, leaving 2 bases unmatched. The CDR3 sequence is CASSFGGGEQYF. The CDR3 DNA follows: TGTGCCAGCAGCTTTGGGGGGGGCGAGCAGTACTTC. The full variable domain, with the rest looked up from reference TRBV5-4 and TRBJ2-7, is ETGVTQSPTHLIKTRGQQVTLRCSSQSGHNTVSWYQQALGQGPQFIFQYYREEENGRGNFPPRFSGLQFPNYSSELNVNALELDDSALYLCASSFGGGEQYFGPGTRLTVT.

V and J are TRBV28 and TRBJ2-7; perhaps TRBD2 as D (6 bases). Germline V lookup: CDR1 MDHEN, CDR2 SYDVKM. The CDR3 extends over 14 amino acids. Trimming removed 2 bases from V and 7 bases from J, with 15 bases in between. The CDR3 DNA is TGTGCCAGCAGTTTAGGGCTAGCGCGCAGGGAGCAGTACTTC. Protein product: CASSLGLARREQYF.

This clone was found once. The rearrangement joins TRBV7-9 to TRBJ2-6, with D possibly TRBD2 on 6 matching bases. CDR1 SEHNR and CDR2 FQNEAQ come from the germline V gene (reference sequence). This CDR3 has 16 amino acids. Trimming cost V 4 bases and J 8 bases, with 18 bases left between them. CDR3 amino acids: CASSSGPLGGPNVLTF. In DNA, the CDR3 is TGTGCCAGCAGCTCCGGGCCTCTCGGAGGGCCCAACGTCCTGACTTTC.

The rearrangement uses TRBV7-2 and TRBJ2-7; TRBD2 matches 12 bases. Germline CDR1 SGHTA, CDR2 FQGNSA. With V trimmed by 4 bases and J by 3 bases, 1 base remained unmatched. The CDR3 is 14 residues long. CDR3: CASSWTSGNYEQYF. In DNA, the CDR3 is TGTGCCAGCAGCTGGACTAGCGGGAACTACGAGCAGTACTTC. Looking up the rest from reference TRBV7-2 and TRBJ2-7 gives the full variable domain: GAGVSQSPSNKVTEKGKDVELRCDPISGHTALYWYRQSLGQGLEFLIYFQGNSAPDKSGLPSDRFSAERTGGSVSTLTIQRTQQEDSAVYLCASSWTSGNYEQYFGPGTRLTVT.

This clone was observed once. The V call is TRBV6-5, the J call TRBJ2-7; D perhaps matches TRBD2 (5 bases). The V gene's germline CDR1 is MNHEY and CDR2 SVGAGI. Trimming took 5 bases from V and 3 from J, leaving 14 bases between them. The CDR3 length is 14 residues. CDR3 bases: TGTGCCAGCAGTACGACGCCCCGGGGCTACGAGCAGTACTTC. Translated: CASSTTPRGYEQYF.

The gene calls are TRBV7-6 and TRBJ2-7; 13 bases align to TRBD2. Trimming cost V 3 bases and J 4 bases; bases outside gene matches: 3. CDR1 and CDR2 (germline): SGHVS, FNYEAQ. This CDR3 region has 15 residues. CDR3 coding DNA: TGTGCCAGCAGCTTTGGACTAGCGGGAGCATACGAGCAGTACTTC. It is translated as CASSFGLAGAYEQYF. Filled out from reference TRBV7-6 and TRBJ2-7, the complete variable domain reads GAGVSQSPRYKVTKRGQDVALRCDPISGHVSLYWYRQALGQGPEFLTYFNYEAQQDKSGLPNDRFSAERPEGSISTLTIQRTEQRDSAMYRCASSFGLAGAYEQYFGPGTRLTVT.

The V gene is TRBV2, the J gene TRBJ2-1; 11 bases match TRBD2. Looked up from germline, CDR1 is SNHLY and CDR2 is FYNNEI. The V segment lost 8 bases and the J segment 9 bases; nucleotides outside the gene matches: 3. The CDR3 runs to 12 residues. Here the CDR3 DNA reads TGTGCCAGCCAGACTAGCGGGGCTGAGCAGTTCTTC. It encodes CASQTSGAEQFF.

The rearrangement uses TRBV18 and TRBJ2-4; a possible D gene is TRBD1 (5 bases). Germline CDR1 reads KGHSH; CDR2 reads LQKENI. Trimming took 3 bases from V and 8 from J, leaving 17 bases between them. The CDR3 consists of 15 residues. The CDR3 protein is CASSPLGPGEDIQYF. In nucleotides, the CDR3 is TGTGCCAGCTCACCTCTGGGGCCGGGCGAGGACATTCAGTACTTC.

CDR3: CASSVMRVDSSTDTQYF. DNA of the CDR3: TGTGCCAGCAGCGTAATGAGGGTGGATAGTAGCACAGATACGCAGTATTTT. The V and J genes are TRBV9 and TRBJ2-3, with D perhaps matching TRBD2 (5 bases). V was trimmed by 1 base and J by 0 bases, leaving 15 bases between them. From germline, CDR1 is SGDLS and CDR2 YYNGEE. The CDR3 extends over 17 amino acids.

This clone was recorded once. The chain has TRBV5-6 and TRBJ1-2; no reliable D call. The CDR3 length is 15 residues. V was pared by 1 base and J by 7 bases, with 17 bases between. Germline V lookup: CDR1 SGHDT, CDR2 YYEEEE. CDR3 residues: CASSLFPSTAGGYTF. The CDR3 DNA follows: TGTGCCAGCAGCTTGTTCCCCTCTACTGCTGGTGGCTACACCTTC.

CDR3 amino acids: CASRLGGSTDTQYF. The CDR3 bases are TGTGCCTCCCGGTTGGGGGGTAGCACAGATACGCAGTATTTT. This chain joins TRBV10-3 and TRBJ2-3; D might be TRBD2 (6 bases). Germline lookup yields CDR1 ENHRY and CDR2 SYGVKD. This CDR3 region has 14 residues. V lost 11 bases and J 0 bases, leaving 15 bases between the germline ends.

CDR3 residues: CASSLGQNTDTQYF. Here the CDR3 DNA reads TGCGCCAGCAGCTTGGGACAGAATACAGATACGCAGTATTTT. This chain connects TRBV5-1 to TRBJ2-3, with D perhaps TRBD1 (5 bases). Germline V CDR1 and CDR2: SGHRS, YFSETQ. CDR3 size: 14 residues. Trimming stripped 0 bases from V and 3 bases from J, with 8 bases between.

This clone was recorded only once. This chain links TRBV7-9 with TRBJ2-1; 7 bases agree with TRBD2. V lost 5 bases and J lost 7; bases outside the gene matches: 17. CDR3 length equals 17 residues. Germline values: CDR1 SEHNR, CDR2 FQNEAQ (reference sequence). This chain's CDR3 is CASSGVGEGRGGNEQFF. The CDR3 nucleotides read TGTGCCAGCAGCGGCGTGGGTGAGGGAAGGGGAGGGAATGAGCAGTTCTTC. The full variable domain, completed using reference TRBV7-9 and TRBJ2-1, is DTGVSQNPRHKITKRGQNVTFRCDPISEHNRLYWYRQTLGQGPEFLTYFQNEAQLEKSRLLSDRFSAERPKGSFSTLEIQRTEQGDSAMYLCASSGVGEGRGGNEQFFGPGTRLTVL.

CDR3 residues: CASSVSISSYNEQFF. CDR3 DNA sequence: TGTGCCAGCAGTGTTTCTATCTCCTCCTACAATGAGCAGTTCTTC. V gene TRBV6-1 combines with J gene TRBJ2-1, with D uncertain. Trimming took off 4 bases at V and 0 bases at J, with 10 bases between the two ends. The CDR3 spans 15 residues. Per the germline V gene, CDR1 is MNHNS and CDR2 is SASEGT.

The gene calls are TRBV18 and TRBJ2-7; perhaps TRBD2 as D (6 bases). The germline V gene has CDR1 KGHSH and CDR2 LQKENI. The CDR3 consists of 14 residues. Trimming shortened V by 2 bases and J by 6 bases, and 14 bases separated the two germline ends. Here the CDR3 DNA reads TGTGCCAGCTCACCAAGGACCTCCGGGGGCGAGCAGTACTTC. Protein: CASSPRTSGGEQYF.

V gene TRBV28 combines with J gene TRBJ2-6; TRBD1 aligns across 7 bases. J lost 3 bases, V lost 6 bases, and 14 bases had no gene match. CDR3 length: 18 amino acids. Germline CDR1 is MDHEN and CDR2 is SYDVKM. The DNA of the CDR3 is TGTGCCAGCAGGGCTTGGCAACTCAGGGGGAATGGGGCCAACGTCCTGACTTTC. It encodes CASRAWQLRGNGANVLTF.

The V call is TRBV28, the J call TRBJ2-1; weak D call: TRBD2 (7 bases). Trimming pared 3 bases from V and 2 bases from J, leaving 14 bases between. This CDR3 has 16 amino acids. Germline V gene sequence: CDR1 MDHEN, CDR2 SYDVKM. Here the CDR3 DNA reads TGTGCCAGCAGTTTTCGGGGGGCTTTTCCCTACAATGAGCAGTTCTTC. Its protein is CASSFRGAFPYNEQFF.

DNA of the CDR3: TGTGCCAGCAGTCAGATAGACAGGTCCCAGTACTTC. It encodes CASSQIDRSQYF. The chain has TRBV28 and TRBJ2-7; maybe TRBD1 (6 bases). CDR3 length: 12 amino acids. Germline CDR1 is MDHEN and CDR2 is SYDVKM. Trimming took 5 bases from V and 10 from J, leaving 15 bases between them.

The CDR3 sequence is CASSFDRGITEAFF. The CDR3 DNA follows: TGTGCCAGCAGTTTCGACAGGGGGATCACTGAAGCTTTCTTT. The rearrangement joins TRBV28 to TRBJ1-1; 9 positions match TRBD1. J lost 4 bases, V lost 3 bases, and 3 bases had no gene match. Germline values: CDR1 MDHEN, CDR2 SYDVKM. This CDR3 contains 14 residues.